This is a list of T cell receptor beta chains from one sample in a study of sequential checkpoint blockade in melanoma. Sequenced by immunoSEQ multiplex PCR; TCRdb stores in-frame clones only, minus some. Of over 8,500 clones listed, around four fifths are singletons. Specimen: CD8+ T cells sorted from blood (inferred from file names), collected from a patient given nivolumab and ipilimumab in sequence. The receptors derive from a human donor with melanoma. The CDR3 runs from the conserved cysteine through the conserved F or W. The D gene is left open where the match is weak. Some rows mark clone size as missing; the rest say once, few, many or name a class of expanded clone.

TRBV7-9,NA,TRBJ1-2,NA,CASSSSGGSNYGYTF,TGTGCCAGCAGCTCGTCCGGGGGGTCTAACTATGGCTACACCTTC
TRBV7-2,TRBD1,TRBJ2-5,few,CASSFPGQAMAQYF,TGTGCCAGCAGCTTTCCGGGACAGGCCATGGCCCAGTACTTC
TRBV4-1,TRBD2,TRBJ2-2,NA,CASSPRAGGVGELFF,TGCGCCAGCAGCCCAAGGGCGGGGGGGGTCGGGGAGCTGTTTTTT
TRBV2,TRBD2,TRBJ2-3,NA,CASSELAGGADTQYF,TGTGCCAGCAGTGAACTAGCGGGAGGTGCAGATACGCAGTATTTT
TRBV4-1,NA,TRBJ1-2,large,CASSPRTTGTVYGYTF,TGCGCCAGCAGCCCAAGAACCACCGGGACTGTCTATGGCTACACCTTC
TRBV7-9,TRBD1,TRBJ1-2,NA,CASRSDDRAFYGYTF,TGTGCCAGCAGGTCTGATGACAGGGCCTTCTATGGCTACACCTTC
TRBV19,NA,TRBJ2-7,NA,CASSDSGFYEQYF,TGTGCCAGTAGTGATAGCGGATTCTACGAGCAGTACTTC
TRBV27,NA,TRBJ2-4,NA,CASSPDRVDIQYF,TGTGCCAGCAGTCCAGACAGAGTGGACATTCAGTACTTC
TRBV27,TRBD2,TRBJ2-1,NA,CASSQGLAGEGEQFF,TGTGCCAGCAGTCAGGGACTAGCGGGAGAGGGTGAGCAGTTCTTC
TRBV19,NA,TRBJ2-7,few,CASSIEVAERKNEQYF,TGTGCCAGTAGTATAGAGGTCGCCGAGAGAAAAAACGAGCAGTACTTC
TRBV27,NA,TRBJ2-7,NA,CASMGGLSYEQYF,TGTGCCAGCATGGGGGGGCTATCCTACGAGCAGTACTTC
TRBV27,TRBD2,TRBJ2-3,NA,CASSPLYRPPGGLAGPDTQYF,TGTGCCAGCAGTCCACTATATCGGCCCCCGGGGGGACTAGCGGGGCCAGATACGCAGTATTTT
TRBV6-5,NA,TRBJ2-5,once,CASSYSADIQETQYF,TGTGCCAGCAGTTACTCGGCAGACATCCAAGAGACCCAGTACTTC
TRBV7-9,NA,TRBJ1-5,few,CASKSGADQPQHF,TGTGCCAGCAAGTCAGGGGCCGATCAGCCCCAGCATTTT
TRBV9,TRBD2,TRBJ2-1,NA,CASSVGLAGANEQFF,TGTGCCAGCAGCGTAGGGCTAGCGGGAGCAAATGAGCAGTTCTTC
TRBV6-6,NA,TRBJ1-4,NA,CASSLGLEKLFF,TGTGCCAGCAGTCTCGGACTGGAAAAACTGTTTTTT
TRBV7-9,NA,TRBJ2-7,few,CASSPGLPHEQYF,TGTGCCAGCAGCCCGGGTCTTCCCCACGAGCAGTACTTC
TRBV4-2,TRBD1,TRBJ2-5,NA,CASSQDMGQGVKTQYF,TGTGCCAGCAGCCAAGATATGGGACAGGGAGTAAAGACCCAGTACTTC
TRBV6-1,NA,TRBJ1-3,NA,CASRLQEGSGSTIYF,TGTGCCAGCAGACTACAGGAAGGCTCTGGAAGCACCATATATTTT
TRBV19,TRBD1,TRBJ2-7,NA,CASSIEGQGSSEQYF,TGTGCCAGTAGTATTGAGGGACAGGGCAGTTCCGAGCAGTACTTC
TRBV10-3,NA,TRBJ2-7,NA,CATHADTYEQYF,TGTGCCACTCACGCGGACACCTACGAGCAGTACTTC
TRBV7-8,TRBD1,TRBJ1-4,NA,CASSSGQAEKLFF,TGTGCCAGCAGCTCTGGACAGGCCGAAAAACTGTTTTTT
TRBV6-1,TRBD1,TRBJ2-7,once,CASNNRGLTYEQYF,TGTGCCAGCAACAACAGGGGTCTTACCTACGAGCAGTACTTC
TRBV7-9,NA,TRBJ2-7,few,CASSGVGEPDYEQYF,TGTGCCAGCAGCGGGGTTGGGGAGCCTGACTACGAGCAGTACTTC
TRBV19,NA,TRBJ1-1,few,CASSIGRDMNTEAFF,TGTGCCAGTAGTATTGGCAGGGACATGAACACTGAAGCTTTCTTT
TRBV9,TRBD1,TRBJ1-1,NA,CASSVDRGLVNTEAFF,TGTGCCAGCAGCGTAGACAGGGGGCTGGTGAACACTGAAGCTTTCTTT
TRBV28,TRBD1,TRBJ1-4,NA,CASNQNRGLFEKLFF,TGTGCCAGCAACCAAAACAGGGGGCTGTTTGAAAAACTGTTTTTT
TRBV6-5,NA,TRBJ2-3,NA,CASSPLGDTDTQYF,TGTGCCAGCAGTCCACTAGGGGACACAGATACGCAATATTTT
TRBV7-6,TRBD1,TRBJ2-3,NA,CASSETGVTDTQYF,TGTGCCAGCAGCGAGACAGGGGTAACAGATACGCAGTATTTT
TRBV19,NA,TRBJ1-2,NA,CASSPEGYGYTF,TGTGCCAGTAGTCCGGAGGGCTATGGCTACACCTTC
TRBV4-1,NA,TRBJ1-1,NA,CASSQRTVNTEAFF,TGCGCCAGCAGCCAAAGGACAGTGAACACTGAAGCTTTCTTT
TRBV9,TRBD1,TRBJ2-1,NA,CASSPGQGAYEQFF,TGTGCCAGCAGCCCAGGACAGGGGGCCTATGAGCAGTTCTTC
TRBV9,TRBD2,TRBJ2-5,NA,CASSVPLAGGQETQYF,TGTGCCAGCAGCGTACCCTTAGCGGGAGGGCAAGAGACCCAGTACTTC
TRBV19,TRBD1,TRBJ1-1,NA,CASSSTDRGNTEAFF,TGTGCCAGTAGTTCAACGGACAGGGGGAACACTGAAGCTTTCTTT
TRBV7-8,TRBD2,TRBJ2-5,NA,CASSYYSPGLAGGKETQYF,TGTGCCAGCAGCTACTACTCCCCGGGACTAGCGGGAGGAAAAGAGACCCAGTACTTC
TRBV10-1,NA,TRBJ2-1,NA,CASSESTRGYYNEQFF,TGCGCCAGCAGTGAGTCGACTCGAGGCTACTACAATGAGCAGTTCTTC
TRBV30,TRBD1,TRBJ2-7,NA,CAWGHRDRGLGEQYF,TGTGCCTGGGGTCACCGGGACAGGGGGCTTGGCGAGCAGTACTTC
TRBV9,NA,TRBJ1-1,NA,CASSEGGLNTEAFF,TGTGCCAGCAGCGAAGGGGGTCTTAACACTGAAGCTTTCTTT
TRBV21-1,NA,TRBJ2-7,NA,CASSKPGQGSPYEQYF,TGTGCCAGCAGCAAGCCGGGACAGGGTTCTCCCTACGAGCAGTACTTC
TRBV7-8,TRBD1,TRBJ1-1,NA,CASSPPTGGFTEAFF,TGTGCCAGCAGCCCACCTACAGGGGGCTTCACTGAAGCTTTCTTT
TRBV19,NA,TRBJ2-1,NA,CCVGSAYNEQFF,TGTTGTGTGGGTAGCGCCTACAATGAGCAGTTCTTC
TRBV15,TRBD2,TRBJ2-1,NA,CATSIRVRGDHEQFF,TGTGCCACCAGCATCCGGGTCCGGGGGGATCATGAGCAGTTCTTC
TRBV7-9,TRBD1,TRBJ1-2,few,CASSSQGQEWRGYTF,TGTGCCAGCAGCTCCCAGGGACAGGAATGGCGTGGCTACACCTTC
TRBV18,NA,TRBJ1-5,NA,CASSPATYQPQHF,TGTGCCAGCTCACCCGCTACTTATCAGCCCCAGCATTTT
TRBV6-5,TRBD2,TRBJ2-7,few,CASSYSTSGDYEQYF,TGTGCCAGCAGTTACTCGACTAGCGGGGACTACGAGCAGTACTTC
TRBV7-9,NA,TRBJ2-3,once,CASSFLRGLTDTQYF,TGTGCCAGCAGCTTTCTCCGGGGACTCACAGATACGCAGTATTTT
TRBV28,TRBD1,TRBJ1-4,NA,CASRLQGGGEKLFF,TGTGCCAGCCGGCTCCAGGGGGGAGGAGAAAAACTGTTTTTT
TRBV9,NA,TRBJ2-3,NA,CASSFSEDTGTDTQYF,TGTGCCAGCAGCTTTAGTGAGGATACGGGCACAGATACGCAGTATTTT